This T cell receptor (beta chain) is from a study of cytotoxic CD8 clonotypes in ibrutinib-treated CLL. TCRdb's copy holds only in-frame clones and misses some; the assay was immunoSEQ multiplex PCR. This sample has around 150,000 clones, with 80% found just once. Sequences were derived from PBMCs, sampled after 36 months of ibrutinib treatment. This TCR was sampled from a human donor with chronic lymphocytic leukemia.

Written as DNA, the CDR3 is TGTGCCAGCAGAAGACTTCCCTATGGCTACACCTTC. Protein product: CASRRLPYGYTF. The rearrangement uses TRBV28 and TRBJ1-2, with D unresolved. V lost 6 bases, J lost 4 bases, and 9 bases lay in between. This CDR3 comprises 12 residues. Germline CDR1 is MDHEN and CDR2 is SYDVKM.